What follows are 3 T cell receptor beta chains derived from one specimen sequenced in a study of blood T cell repertoires in COVID-19. TCRdb keeps only in-frame clones here, not all; method: immunoSEQ multiplex PCR. Altogether roughly 200,000 clones are present, around 85% being singletons, with the ten largest covering 10% to 11%. The sample taken for sequencing was peripheral blood. Receptors originate from a human donor with active or convalescent COVID-19. The donor label of this sample is uncertain.

This clone was detected once. The J gene is TRBJ2-5, the V gene TRBV24-1; 9 bases are a match to TRBD1. The CDR3 is 16 amino acids. With 4 bases clipped from V and 1 base from J, the junction kept 6 bases outside the gene matches. CDR1 is KGHDR, CDR2 SFDVKD, per germline. CDR3 in amino acids: CATSDLTGGPQETQYF. The CDR3, as DNA: TGTGCCACCAGTGACCTGACAGGGGGACCCCAAGAGACCCAGTACTTC.

This chain links TRBV6-2 or TRBV6-3 with TRBJ2-3, with 9 bases matching TRBD2. The V and J ends lost 3 bases and 5 bases, in that order; junction bases with no gene match: 3. The germline V gene encodes CDR1 MNHEY and CDR2 SVGEGT. This CDR3 spans 14 amino acids. The CDR3 reads CASSYGRGGDTQYF. The CDR3 coding sequence is TGTGCCAGCAGTTATGGGCGGGGGGGAGATACGCAGTATTTT.

J is TRBJ1-3 and V is TRBV4-3; D is possibly TRBD1 (5 bases). The germline gives CDR1 LGHNA, CDR2 YSLEER. The CDR3 spans 15 residues. Between the trimmed V and J ends, which lost 4 bases and 2 bases, there was a span of 12 bases. The CDR3 reads CASSLTRVAGNTIYF. The CDR3 DNA is TGCGCCAGCAGCCTAACCAGGGTGGCTGGAAACACCATATATTTT.